This entry is about one T cell receptor (beta chain). The data are from a study of blood T cell repertoires in COVID-19. Turning to the study itself: PBMCs, B-cell-depleted T cells, or T cells provided the cDNA or gDNA that made up the material.

V was shortened by 7 bases and J by 4 bases, with 13 bases between the two germline ends. Germline lookup yields CDR1 LNHDA and CDR2 SQIVND (reference sequence). The CDR3 sequence is 14 residues long. In the original workflow: From reference gene primer amplification, estimates of nucleated cell counts were derived. Repertoires were generated with immunoSEQ multiplex PCR, while TCRdb's copy carries only in-frame clones and drops some. Clone size and the V and J calls come from that table; the DNA yielded D and trimming. The sample includes over 200,000 clones, over 70% seen only once; the top ten take roughly 8%.

The chain uses TRBV19 and TRBJ2-2; TRBD2 might be the D (5 bases). The TCR was taken from a woman aged 50 to 60 with acute or convalescent COVID-19. The sequenced material came from peripheral blood. CDR3 sequence: CASKEAGATGELFF. For the CDR3, the DNA is TGTGCCAGTAAGGAGGCTGGTGCCACCGGGGAGCTGTTTTTT.